Here is one TCR beta chain with its context. The entry originates in a study of long-term antiretroviral therapy in people with HIV. It was version v3.0 of the immunoSEQ assay that was run at survey level. Profiling relied on immunoSEQ multiplex PCR, and the TCRdb table lists in-frame clones only, not all of them. The sample contains 25,000 or so clones, over 90% of which appear only once. Between the trimmed V and J ends, which lost 0 bases and 1 base, there was a span of 7 bases. Germline CDR1 is SGHDT and CDR2 is YYEEEE. The CDR3 extends over 15 amino acids. The origin of this receptor is a man aged 40-50 years with HIV. This chain connects TRBV5-6 to TRBJ2-2; TRBD1 is a possible D gene (5 bases). The sample here was unsorted PBMCs, taken 6.2 years after starting antiretroviral therapy. In DNA, the CDR3 is TGTGCCAGCAGCTTGGGACAGATGAACACCGGGGAGCTGTTTTTT. Encoded protein: CASSLGQMNTGELFF. The whole variable domain, remainder taken from reference TRBV5-6 and TRBJ2-2, is DAGVTQSPTHLIKTRGQQVTLRCSPKSGHDTVSWYQQALGQGPQFIFQYYEEEERQRGNFPDRFSGHQFPNYSSELNVNALLLGDSALYLCASSLGQMNTGELFFGEGSRLTVL.